A selection of T cell receptor beta chains follows, all from one sample in a study of blood T cell repertoires in COVID-19. Method: immunoSEQ multiplex PCR; TCRdb's copy keeps in-frame clones and lacks some. The sample has over 100,000 clones, around 82% seen once; the top ten hold under 5.5%. Material: peripheral blood. These receptor sequences come from a man aged 55 to 70 with acute or convalescent COVID-19. Both conserved end residues are part of each CDR3. The D gene is left open where the match is weak. A clone size is listed for some rows: how often the clone was seen (once, few, many), or a class if it is expanded.

cdr3_aa cdr3_nt clone_size d_call j_call v_call
CASSQVRGGTGQAEAFF TGCGCCAGCAGCCAAGTGCGCGGCGGGACAGGGCAAGCTGAAGCTTTCTTT few TRBD1 TRBJ1-1 TRBV4-1
CASSLRASGRVDTQYF TGTGCCAGCAGCTTGAGGGCTAGCGGGAGAGTAGATACGCAGTATTTT NA TRBD2 TRBJ2-3 TRBV5-4
CASSLTSRNEQFF TGTGCCAGCAGCTTGACATCCCGCAATGAGCAGTTCTTC NA NA TRBJ2-1 TRBV5-4
CASSPTGGQPQHF TGTGCCAGCAGCCCGACAGGGGGTCAGCCCCAGCATTTT NA TRBD1 TRBJ1-5 TRBV28
CASSQIAGGAKNIQYF TGTGCCAGCAGTCAAATAGCGGGAGGGGCCAAAAACATTCAGTACTTC NA TRBD2 TRBJ2-4 TRBV28
CASSSHGTGGLQPQHF TGTGCCAGCAGTTCCCACGGGACAGGGGGACTTCAGCCCCAGCATTTT NA TRBD1 TRBJ1-5 TRBV28
CATSDRGTTTREQYF TGTGCCACCAGTGATAGGGGGACGACTACCAGGGAGCAGTACTTC NA NA TRBJ2-7 TRBV24-1
CASSLDRGPYNEQFF TGTGCCAGCAGTTTAGACCGAGGCCCTTACAATGAGCAGTTCTTC NA NA TRBJ2-1 TRBV28
CASSPSGSRSGELFF TGTGCCAGCAGCCCCTCGGGGTCGCGCTCGGGGGAGCTGTTTTTT few NA TRBJ2-2 TRBV7-3
CASSFEDNSPLHF TGTGCCAGCAGTTTCGAGGATAATTCACCCCTCCACTTT NA NA TRBJ1-6 TRBV6-5
CASSFQRQETQYF TGTGCCAGCAGTTTCCAGCGACAAGAGACCCAGTACTTC NA NA TRBJ2-5 TRBV12-3/TRBV12-4
CAISTGTGGSYEQYF TGTGCCATCAGTACCGGGACAGGGGGTAGCTACGAGCAGTACTTC once TRBD1 TRBJ2-7 TRBV10-3
CAISRGLADYEQYF TGTGCCATCAGTCGAGGACTAGCGGACTACGAGCAGTACTTC NA TRBD2 TRBJ2-7 TRBV10-3
CASSVQGVRDSPLHF TGTGCCAGCAGCGTTCAGGGGGTAAGGGATTCACCCCTCCACTTT NA TRBD1 TRBJ1-6 TRBV5-4
CASSLSPGTRLETQYF TGTGCCAGCAGTTTATCCCCCGGGACTAGACTTGAGACCCAGTACTTC NA TRBD2 TRBJ2-5 TRBV27
CASSPGQANYGYTF TGTGCCAGCAGCCCGGGACAAGCTAACTATGGCTACACCTTC NA NA TRBJ1-2 TRBV3-1/TRBV3-2
CASSPRGGVSTEAFF TGTGCCAGCTCACCACGGGGGGGGGTGAGCACTGAAGCTTTCTTT NA NA TRBJ1-1 TRBV18
CASSQQGNTEAFF TGTGCCAGCAGTCAACAGGGGAACACTGAAGCTTTCTTT NA NA TRBJ1-1 TRBV7-3
CASSVDSFSGNTIYF TGTGCCAGCAGCGTAGACAGCTTCTCTGGAAACACCATATATTTT NA NA TRBJ1-3 TRBV9
CASSTTGSGKHNEQFF TGTGCCAGCAGCACGACAGGTAGCGGGAAGCACAATGAGCAGTTCTTC NA TRBD2 TRBJ2-1 TRBV28
CASSYSIYEQFF TGTGCCAGCAGTTACTCTATCTATGAGCAGTTCTTC NA NA TRBJ2-1 TRBV6-2/TRBV6-3
CASSPVGGSRSEETQYF TGTGCCAGCTCACCCGTCGGCGGGAGTCGTTCCGAGGAGACCCAGTACTTC NA TRBD2 TRBJ2-5 TRBV18
CASRPSGDSYNEQFF TGTGCCAGCAGGCCTAGCGGCGACTCCTACAATGAGCAGTTCTTC once TRBD2 TRBJ2-1 TRBV27
CASGAGGFYNEQFF TGTGCCAGCGGGGCGGGAGGATTCTACAATGAGCAGTTCTTC NA TRBD2 TRBJ2-1 TRBV2
CATRAGDTEAFF TGTGCCACCAGGGCAGGGGACACTGAAGCTTTCTTT NA NA TRBJ1-1 TRBV5-4
CASSPGLTQETQYF TGTGCCAGCTCACCGGGACTCACCCAAGAGACCCAGTACTTC NA NA TRBJ2-5 TRBV18
CASSANDPNYGYTF TGCGCCAGCAGCGCTAATGATCCCAACTATGGCTACACCTTC NA NA TRBJ1-2 TRBV5-1
CASNDRGNNQPQHF TGTGCCAGTAACGACAGGGGTAACAATCAGCCCCAGCATTTT NA TRBD1 TRBJ1-5 TRBV19
CASSTLGTSIHEQYF TGTGCCAGTAGTACCCTCGGGACTAGCATCCACGAGCAGTACTTC NA TRBD2 TRBJ2-7 TRBV19
CASSPAGTSAKEQYF TGTGCCAGCAGCCCAGCCGGGACTAGCGCTAAGGAGCAGTACTTC NA TRBD2 TRBJ2-7 TRBV11-2
CASSPDRVTEKLFF TGTGCCAGCTCACCTGACAGGGTAACCGAAAAACTGTTTTTT NA TRBD1 TRBJ1-4 TRBV18
CASSLNQGAGNTIYF TGTGCCAGCAGCTTAAATCAGGGGGCTGGAAACACCATATATTTT NA TRBD1 TRBJ1-3 TRBV7-9
CASSLAHGQAIYGYTF TGTGCCAGCAGTTTAGCCCACGGACAGGCCATCTATGGCTACACCTTC once TRBD1 TRBJ1-2 TRBV27
CASSYQGDTQYF TGTGCCAGCAGTTACCAGGGGGATACGCAGTATTTT NA NA TRBJ2-3 TRBV2
CASSLLAVNQETQYF TGTGCCAGCAGCTTGTTGGCGGTTAACCAAGAGACCCAGTACTTC few NA TRBJ2-5 TRBV7-9
CASSADGRVLGEKLFF TGTGCCAGCAGCGCCGATGGGAGGGTTTTGGGTGAAAAACTGTTTTTT NA NA TRBJ1-4 TRBV9
CASSPLVADSLNTEAFF TGTGCCAGCTCACCACTCGTGGCGGATTCTTTGAACACTGAAGCTTTCTTT NA NA TRBJ1-1 TRBV18
CASTTTGSYGYTF TGTGCCAGCACTACGACAGGAAGTTATGGCTACACCTTC NA NA TRBJ1-2 TRBV6-5
CASSFWSVRTRPYEQYF TGTGCCAGCAGCTTTTGGTCTGTTCGAACTCGCCCCTACGAGCAGTACTTC NA NA TRBJ2-7 TRBV7-8
CASSAGENTEAFF TGTGCCAGCAGCGCAGGGGAGAACACTGAAGCTTTCTTT NA NA TRBJ1-1 TRBV9
CASSYIGTGGGEAFF TGTGCCAGCAGTTACATCGGGACAGGGGGTGGGGAAGCTTTCTTT NA TRBD1 TRBJ1-1 TRBV6-5
CASSLASTGDRNQPQHF TGTGCCAGCAGCTTAGCCTCAACAGGGGATCGGAATCAGCCCCAGCATTTT once TRBD1 TRBJ1-5 TRBV7-6
CASSGDNRVQPQHF TGTGCCAGCAGCGGGGACAACAGAGTACAGCCCCAGCATTTT once NA TRBJ1-5 TRBV11-3
CASSSRQGIILPSNEQFF TGTGCCAGCAGCTCCAGGCAGGGCATTATACTCCCCTCCAATGAGCAGTTCTTC NA NA TRBJ2-1 TRBV9
CASRFPGGGSTDTQYF TGTGCCAGCAGGTTCCCGGGCGGGGGGTCTACAGATACGCAGTATTTT few TRBD2 TRBJ2-3 TRBV7-3
CARSLVVSGYTEAFF TGTGCCAGAAGCTTGGTCGTAAGCGGCTACACTGAAGCTTTCTTT once NA TRBJ1-1 TRBV5-3
CASRTGGSGLSNQPQHF TGTGCCAGCAGGACAGGGGGCTCAGGCTTAAGCAATCAGCCCCAGCATTTT NA TRBD1 TRBJ1-5 TRBV7-8
CASSLEARAPTEAFF TGTGCCAGCAGCTTAGAAGCCAGGGCCCCCACTGAAGCTTTCTTT NA NA TRBJ1-1 TRBV11-2
CASSSSGSYNSPLHF TGTGCCAGCAGCTCCTCAGGCTCCTATAATTCACCCCTCCACTTT NA NA TRBJ1-6 TRBV11-2
CASSSFGTGSGKLFF TGTGCCAGCAGTTCATTCGGGACAGGGTCGGGAAAACTGTTTTTT NA TRBD1 TRBJ1-4 TRBV28
CASSVIGGEQFF TGTGCCAGCAGCGTAATCGGAGGTGAGCAGTTCTTC NA NA TRBJ2-1 TRBV9
CASSSPGEGSGNTIYF TGTGCCAGCAGTTCTCCGGGGGAAGGATCTGGAAACACCATATATTTT few NA TRBJ1-3 TRBV28
CAWSVSAYEQYF TGTGCCTGGAGTGTCTCTGCCTACGAGCAGTACTTC NA NA TRBJ2-7 TRBV30
CASSLLSPGVYGYTF TGCGCCAGCAGCCTTCTATCACCGGGGGTTTATGGCTACACCTTC NA NA TRBJ1-2 TRBV5-1
CATSRDRGQGGGELFF TGTGCCACCAGCAGAGATCGCGGACAGGGCGGCGGGGAGCTGTTTTTT few TRBD1 TRBJ2-2 TRBV15